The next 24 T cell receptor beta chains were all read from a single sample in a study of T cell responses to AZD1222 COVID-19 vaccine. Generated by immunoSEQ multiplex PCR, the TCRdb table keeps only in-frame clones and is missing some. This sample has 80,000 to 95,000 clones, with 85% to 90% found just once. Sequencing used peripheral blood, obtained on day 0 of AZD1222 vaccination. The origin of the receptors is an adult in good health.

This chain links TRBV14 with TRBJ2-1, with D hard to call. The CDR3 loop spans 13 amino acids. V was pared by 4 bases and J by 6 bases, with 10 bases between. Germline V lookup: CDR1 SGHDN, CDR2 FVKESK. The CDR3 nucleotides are TGTGCCAGCAGCCCCAGAGCCCCCAATGAGCAGTTCTTC. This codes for CASSPRAPNEQFF.

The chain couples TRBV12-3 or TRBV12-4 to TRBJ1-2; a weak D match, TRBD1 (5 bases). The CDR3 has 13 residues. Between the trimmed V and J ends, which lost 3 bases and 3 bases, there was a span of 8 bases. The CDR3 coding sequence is TGTGCCAGCAGTTTTGGGGGGGACTATGGCTACACCTTC. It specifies CASSFGGDYGYTF.

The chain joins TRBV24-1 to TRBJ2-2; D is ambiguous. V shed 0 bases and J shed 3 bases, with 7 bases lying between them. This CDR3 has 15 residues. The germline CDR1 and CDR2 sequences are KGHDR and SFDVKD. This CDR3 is CATSDLAGDTGELFF. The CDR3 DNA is TGTGCCACCAGTGATTTGGCAGGCGACACCGGGGAGCTGTTTTTT.

The CDR3 spells CASSEAGTAYYGYTF. The DNA of the CDR3 is TGTGCCAGCAGTGAAGCGGGGACAGCTTACTATGGCTACACCTTC. The rearrangement links TRBV2 to TRBJ1-2; 7 nucleotides align to TRBD1. Germline lookup yields CDR1 SNHLY and CDR2 FYNNEI. This CDR3 is 15 amino acids long. The V and J ends lost 0 bases and 3 bases, in that order; junction bases with no gene match: 4.

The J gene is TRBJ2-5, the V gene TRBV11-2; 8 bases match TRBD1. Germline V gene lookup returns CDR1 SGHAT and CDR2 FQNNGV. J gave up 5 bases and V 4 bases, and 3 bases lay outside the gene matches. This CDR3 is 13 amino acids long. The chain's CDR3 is CASSWTGRETQYF. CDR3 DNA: TGTGCCAGCAGCTGGACAGGGAGGGAGACCCAGTACTTC.

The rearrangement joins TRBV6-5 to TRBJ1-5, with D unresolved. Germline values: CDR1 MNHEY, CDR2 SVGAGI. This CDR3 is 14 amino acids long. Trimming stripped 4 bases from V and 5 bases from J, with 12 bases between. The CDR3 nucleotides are TGTGCCAGCAGTTCGTACGGAGGGCATCAGCCCCAGCATTTT. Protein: CASSSYGGHQPQHF.

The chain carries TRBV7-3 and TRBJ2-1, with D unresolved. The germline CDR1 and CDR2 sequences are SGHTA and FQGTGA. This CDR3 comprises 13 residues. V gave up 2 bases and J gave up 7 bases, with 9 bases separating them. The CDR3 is CASSLRVQNEQFF. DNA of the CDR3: TGTGCCAGCAGCTTACGGGTTCAAAATGAGCAGTTCTTC. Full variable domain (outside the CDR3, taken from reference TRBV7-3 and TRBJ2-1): GAGVSQTPSNKVTEKGKYVELRCDPISGHTALYWYRQSLGQGPEFLIYFQGTGAADDSGLPNDRFFAVRPEGSVSTLKIQRTERGDSAVYLCASSLRVQNEQFFGPGTRLTVL.

The CDR3 nucleotides read TGTGCCAGTAGCTCACAGGGGAAGGTGGCTTTCTTT. Translating gives CASSSQGKVAFF. The chain has TRBV19 and TRBJ1-1; 7 nucleotides agree with TRBD1. J was trimmed by 11 bases and V by 6 bases; bases with no gene match: 9. CDR1 is LNHDA, CDR2 SQIVND, per germline (reference sequence). The CDR3 is made up of 12 amino acids.

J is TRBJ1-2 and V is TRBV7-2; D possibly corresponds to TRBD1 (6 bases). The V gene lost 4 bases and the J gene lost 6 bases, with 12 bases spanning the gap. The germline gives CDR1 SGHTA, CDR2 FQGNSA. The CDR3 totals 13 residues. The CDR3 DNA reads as TGTGCCAGCAGCTCCGCAGGGACAAATGGCTACACCTTC. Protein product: CASSSAGTNGYTF. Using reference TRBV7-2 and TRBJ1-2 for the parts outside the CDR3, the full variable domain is GAGVSQSPSNKVTEKGKDVELRCDPISGHTALYWYRQSLGQGLEFLIYFQGNSAPDKSGLPSDRFSAERTGGSVSTLTIQRTQQEDSAVYLCASSSAGTNGYTFGSGTRLTVV.

The CDR3 spells CASRRGGLGYGYTF. The CDR3 bases are TGTGCCAGCCGCCGCGGTGGGCTGGGGTATGGCTACACCTTC. The chain recombines TRBV6-5 with TRBJ1-2; D remains unclear. The CDR3 is 14 residues long. The germline gives CDR1 MNHEY, CDR2 SVGAGI. Trimming cost V 8 bases and J 5 bases, with 18 bases left between them.

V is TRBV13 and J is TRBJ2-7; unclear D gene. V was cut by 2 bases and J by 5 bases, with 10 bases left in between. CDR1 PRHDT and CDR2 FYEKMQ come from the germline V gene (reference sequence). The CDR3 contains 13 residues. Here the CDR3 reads CASSLPELNEQYF. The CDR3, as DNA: TGTGCCAGCAGCTTACCCGAACTGAACGAGCAGTACTTC.

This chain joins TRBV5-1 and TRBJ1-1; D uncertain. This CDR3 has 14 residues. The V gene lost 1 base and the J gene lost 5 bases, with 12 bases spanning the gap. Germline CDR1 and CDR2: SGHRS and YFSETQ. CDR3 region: CASSLSGPLTEAFF. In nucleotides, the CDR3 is TGCGCCAGCAGCTTGTCTGGCCCACTGACTGAAGCTTTCTTT.

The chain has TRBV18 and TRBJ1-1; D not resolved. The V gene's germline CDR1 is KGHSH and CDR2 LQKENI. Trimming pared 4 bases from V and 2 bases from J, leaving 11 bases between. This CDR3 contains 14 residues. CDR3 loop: CASSQSVSNTEAFF. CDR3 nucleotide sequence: TGTGCCAGCTCACAGTCAGTTAGCAACACTGAAGCTTTCTTT.

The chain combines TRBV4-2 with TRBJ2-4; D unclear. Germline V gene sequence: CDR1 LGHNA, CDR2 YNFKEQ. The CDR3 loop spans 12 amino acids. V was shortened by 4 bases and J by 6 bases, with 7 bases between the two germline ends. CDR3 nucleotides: TGTGCCAGCAGCCCGGTAGCAAACATTCAGTACTTC. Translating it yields CASSPVANIQYF.

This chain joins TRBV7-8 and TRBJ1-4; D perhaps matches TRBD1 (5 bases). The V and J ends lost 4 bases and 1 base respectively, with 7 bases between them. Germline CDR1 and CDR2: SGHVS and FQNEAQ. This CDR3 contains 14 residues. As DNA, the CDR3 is TGTGCCAGCAGCTCCCAGGGAACTAATGAAAAACTGTTTTTT. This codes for CASSSQGTNEKLFF. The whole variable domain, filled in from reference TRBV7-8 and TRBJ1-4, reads GAGVSQSPRYKVAKRGQDVALRCDPISGHVSLFWYQQALGQGPEFLTYFQNEAQLDKSGLPSDRFFAERPEGSVSTLKIQRTQQEDSAVYLCASSSQGTNEKLFFGSGTQLSVL.

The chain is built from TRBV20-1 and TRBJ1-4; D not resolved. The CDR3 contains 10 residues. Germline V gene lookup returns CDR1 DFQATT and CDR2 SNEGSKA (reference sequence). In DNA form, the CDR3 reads TGCAGCCCCGCCGGGGAAAAACTGTTTTTT. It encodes CSPAGEKLFF.

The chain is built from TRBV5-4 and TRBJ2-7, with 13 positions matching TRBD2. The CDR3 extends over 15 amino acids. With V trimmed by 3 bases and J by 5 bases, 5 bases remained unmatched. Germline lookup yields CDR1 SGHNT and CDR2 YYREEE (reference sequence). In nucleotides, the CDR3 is TGTGCCAGCAGCTCTACTAGCGGGGGGGCGGACGAGCAGTACTTC. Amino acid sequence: CASSSTSGGADEQYF.

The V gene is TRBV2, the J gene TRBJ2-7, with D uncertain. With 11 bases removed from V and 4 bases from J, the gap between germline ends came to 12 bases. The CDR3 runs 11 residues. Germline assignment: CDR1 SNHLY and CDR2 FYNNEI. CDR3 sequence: CAQQRGYEQYF. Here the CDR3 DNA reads TGTGCCCAGCAACGAGGATACGAGCAGTACTTC.

The CDR3, as DNA: TGTGCCAGCAGCGTTACTTCCACCGGGGAGCTGTTTTTT. It specifies CASSVTSTGELFF. The chain is built from TRBV11-2 and TRBJ2-2; D remains unclear. The CDR3 is made up of 13 amino acids. Germline V gene data show CDR1 as SGHAT and CDR2 as FQNNGV. V lost 5 bases to trimming and J lost 4 bases, with 8 bases between them.

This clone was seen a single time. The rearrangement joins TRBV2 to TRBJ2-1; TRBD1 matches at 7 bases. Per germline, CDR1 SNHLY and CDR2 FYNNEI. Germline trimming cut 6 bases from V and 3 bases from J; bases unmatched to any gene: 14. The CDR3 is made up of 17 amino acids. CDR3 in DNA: TGTGCCAGCAGCCTGATGGCAGGGGGTTCCCTCTACAATGAGCAGTTCTTC. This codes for CASSLMAGGSLYNEQFF.

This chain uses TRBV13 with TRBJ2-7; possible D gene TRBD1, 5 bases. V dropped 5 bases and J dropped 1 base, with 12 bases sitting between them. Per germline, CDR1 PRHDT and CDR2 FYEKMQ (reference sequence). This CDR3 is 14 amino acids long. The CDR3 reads CASSPIRGSYEQYF. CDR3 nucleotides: TGTGCCAGCAGCCCGATTAGGGGATCCTACGAGCAGTACTTC.

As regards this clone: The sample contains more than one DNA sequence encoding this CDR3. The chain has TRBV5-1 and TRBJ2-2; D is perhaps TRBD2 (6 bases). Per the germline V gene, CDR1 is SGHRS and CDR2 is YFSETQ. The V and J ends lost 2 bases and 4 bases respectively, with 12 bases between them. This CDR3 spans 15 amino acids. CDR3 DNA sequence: TGCGCCAGCAGCTTTCTCGCGGGGTCCACCGGGGAGCTGTTTTTT. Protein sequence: CASSFLAGSTGELFF.

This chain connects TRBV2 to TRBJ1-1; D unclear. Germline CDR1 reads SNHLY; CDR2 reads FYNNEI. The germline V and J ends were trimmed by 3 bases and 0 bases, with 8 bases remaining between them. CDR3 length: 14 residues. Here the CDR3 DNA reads TGTGCCAGCAGTGAGGTAGGGTTGAACACTGAAGCTTTCTTT. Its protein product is CASSEVGLNTEAFF.

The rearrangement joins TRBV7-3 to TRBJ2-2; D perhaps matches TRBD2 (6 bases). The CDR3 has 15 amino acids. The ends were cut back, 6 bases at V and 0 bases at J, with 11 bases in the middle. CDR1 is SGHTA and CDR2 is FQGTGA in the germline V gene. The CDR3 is CASSSGTPNTGELFF. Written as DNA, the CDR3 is TGTGCCAGCAGTTCCGGGACTCCGAACACCGGGGAGCTGTTTTTT.